The T cell receptor beta chain under discussion was sequenced for a study of T cells in Graves' hyperthyroidism and ophthalmopathy. This clonotype showed up many times. RNA transcripts served as the template for amplifying TCR beta CDR3 regions. HTBI primers were used for first-round RT-PCR of the TCR CDR3. TCRdb recomputed calls from the multiplex PCR reads with MiXCR, one row per CDR3 protein. In the table there are approximately 330,000 distinct CDR3 sequences, around 20% of which are singletons. No progression to ophthalmopathy during 18 months of follow-up defined stable disease. The hyperthyroidism was newly diagnosed and had lasted under 2 months; the patients were aged 18 to 65. This CDR3 region has 15 residues. J gave up 2 bases and V 6 bases, and 5 bases lay outside the gene matches.

This sequence originates from a woman in her forties or fifties with Graves' hyperthyroidism. The chain is built from TRBV12-3 or TRBV12-4 and TRBJ2-3; TRBD2 matches at 10 bases. The sample taken for sequencing was blood. CDR3 protein: CASRPTSGVTDTQYF. CDR3 coding DNA: TGTGCCAGCAGACCCACTAGCGGGGTCACAGATACGCAGTATTTT.